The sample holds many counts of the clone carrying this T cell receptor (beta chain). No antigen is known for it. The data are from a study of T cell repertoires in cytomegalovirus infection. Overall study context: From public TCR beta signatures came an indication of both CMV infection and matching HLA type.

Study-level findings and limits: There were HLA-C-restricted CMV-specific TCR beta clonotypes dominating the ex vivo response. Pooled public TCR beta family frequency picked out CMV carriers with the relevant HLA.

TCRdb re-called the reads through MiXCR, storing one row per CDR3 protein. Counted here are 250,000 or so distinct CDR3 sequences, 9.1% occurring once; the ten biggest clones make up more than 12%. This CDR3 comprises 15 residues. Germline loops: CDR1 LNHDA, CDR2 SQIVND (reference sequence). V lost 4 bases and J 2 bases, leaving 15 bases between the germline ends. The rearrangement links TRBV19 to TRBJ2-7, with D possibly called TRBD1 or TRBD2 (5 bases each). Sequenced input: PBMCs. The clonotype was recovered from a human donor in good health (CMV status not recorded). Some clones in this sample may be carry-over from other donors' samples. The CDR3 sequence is CASSSPGTLPYEQYF. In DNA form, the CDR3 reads TGTGCCAGTAGTAGCCCCGGGACCCTTCCCTACGAGCAGTACTTC.